The clone carrying this T cell receptor beta chain was detected once. The data originate from a study of blood T cell repertoires in COVID-19. The wider study: Collection of acute and convalescent COVID-19 samples took place in the United States, Italy and Spain.

This table comes from immunoSEQ multiplex PCR, and its TCRdb copy is limited to in-frame clones, with some not included. In the table there are approximately 77,000 clones, more than 80% of which are singletons. CDR1 KGHDR and CDR2 SFDVKD come from the germline V gene. CDR3 size: 15 residues. V shed 6 bases and J shed 1 base, with 14 bases lying between them. Sample: peripheral blood. The TCR sequence derives from a woman between 65 and 79 years old with acute or convalescent COVID-19. This chain joins TRBV24-1 and TRBJ2-5, with a possible D match to TRBD2 (7 bases). CDR3 sequence reads: CATSRGGGGQETQYF. DNA of the CDR3: TGTGCCACCAGTCGAGGGGGGGGAGGCCAAGAGACCCAGTACTTC.